These 20 T cell receptor beta chains were sequenced from one sample in a study of blood T cells in healthy people across ages. The use of a sample-barcoded 5' primer and a J-beta primer mix characterized a second PCR of roughly 6 to 11 cycles. TCRdb reprocessed the 5' RACE reads via MiXCR and lists one record per CDR3 protein. The sample lists about 730,000 distinct CDR3 sequences, 35% to 45% occurring once. Sequenced input: blood. Every receptor here comes from a woman aged 60-70 years in good health.

CDR3 sequence (DNA): TGCAGTGCAAACGAGGCTAGCGGGGATTTAAGCTCCTACAATGAGCAGTTCTTC. Protein product: CSANEASGDLSSYNEQFF. This chain joins TRBV20-1 and TRBJ2-1; 9 bases are a match to TRBD2. Looked up from germline, CDR1 is DFQATT and CDR2 is SNEGSKA (reference sequence). This CDR3 spans 18 amino acids. Unmatched junction bases numbered 15, after V lost 6 bases and J lost 0 bases.

In this sample, this clonotype turned up a few times. The chain carries TRBV14 and TRBJ2-1; TRBD2 might be the D (5 bases). The germline gives CDR1 SGHDN, CDR2 FVKESK. This CDR3 comprises 17 residues. Between the trimmed V and J ends, which lost 0 bases and 4 bases, there was a span of 16 bases. The CDR3 here is CASSQDHTRGAYNEQFF. CDR3 DNA: TGTGCCAGCAGCCAAGATCACACTAGAGGTGCTTACAATGAGCAGTTCTTC.

This clonotype was counted only a few times. V is TRBV7-9 and J is TRBJ2-7, with D possibly TRBD2 on 6 matching bases. The end of the DNA fits TRBJ2-5 better, so the J call may be wrong. The germline V gene has CDR1 SEHNR and CDR2 FQNEAQ (reference sequence). The CDR3 runs to 14 residues. CDR3 DNA: TGTGCCAGCAGTTGGAGGGGAAAAGTCGGGACCCAGTACTTC. It translates to CASSWRGKVGTQYF.

This clonotype was seen once. A much more abundant neighbour one base away suggests this may be a read error. The chain employs TRBV20-1 and TRBJ1-2; no reliable D call. CDR1 DFQATT and CDR2 SNEGSKA come from the germline V gene (reference sequence). The V and J ends lost 4 bases and 8 bases respectively, with 14 bases between them. This CDR3 region has 12 residues. The CDR3 loop is CSAIQVARGYTF. The CDR3 DNA sequence: TGCAGTGCTATTCAGGTGGCGAGGGGCTACACCTTC.

This sequence joins TRBV12-3 or TRBV12-4 and TRBJ2-5; no reliable D call. The CDR3 consists of 16 residues. V lost 5 bases, J lost 1 base, and 17 bases lay in between. CDR3 coding DNA: TGTGCCAGCAGTCCGCTTTGGTCCCGAACCCAAGAGACCCAGTACTTC. This sequence encodes CASSPLWSRTQETQYF.

The chain carries TRBV11-2 and TRBJ2-7; D is perhaps TRBD2 (6 bases). The V gene lost 6 bases and the J gene lost 7 bases, with 25 bases spanning the gap. Germline assignment: CDR1 SGHAT and CDR2 FQNNGV. This CDR3 region has 16 residues. The CDR3 coding sequence is TGTGCCAGCAGTCATCCACGGGGGACCTCCTACAATGAGCAGTACTTC. It specifies CASSHPRGTSYNEQYF.

In this sample, this clonotype turned up many times. J is TRBJ2-7 and V is TRBV9; no reliable D call. The CDR3 contains 14 residues. V gave up 0 bases and J gave up 3 bases, with 10 bases separating them. Germline V gene data show CDR1 as SGDLS and CDR2 as YYNGEE. This CDR3 reads CASSVGASSYEQYF. DNA for the CDR3: TGTGCCAGCAGCGTAGGTGCTAGTAGCTACGAGCAGTACTTC.

V gene TRBV5-1 combines with J gene TRBJ1-1; D gene ambiguous. Trimming shortened V by 6 bases and J by 5 bases, and 14 bases separated the two germline ends. Germline CDR1 is SGHRS and CDR2 is YFSETQ. The CDR3 covers 13 residues. CDR3 nucleotide sequence: TGCGCCAGCACACTCGGTGAACAGACTGAAGCTTTCTTT. Translated, it gives CASTLGEQTEAFF.

The J gene is TRBJ1-6, the V gene TRBV5-1; D gene uncertain. The CDR3 is made up of 15 amino acids. Trimming took off 0 bases at V and 8 bases at J, with 12 bases between the two ends. Germline V gene data show CDR1 as SGHRS and CDR2 as YFSETQ. The CDR3 region has the DNA TGCGCCAGCAGCTTGGACCTCTCCGGGGATTCACCCCTCCACTTT. Its protein product is CASSLDLSGDSPLHF.

This clonotype was picked up a small number of times. The chain has TRBV3-1 and TRBJ1-5; 7 positions agree with TRBD1. The CDR3 is 17 amino acids. The ends lost 3 bases at V and 0 bases at J; junction bases unmatched: 8. Germline assignment: CDR1 LGHDT and CDR2 YNNKEL (reference sequence). The CDR3 reads CASSQETGQASNQPQHF. CDR3 bases: TGTGCCAGCAGCCAGGAAACCGGACAGGCTAGCAATCAGCCCCAGCATTTT.

The chain recombines TRBV13 with TRBJ1-2, with D unresolved. This CDR3 region has 17 residues. V gave up 3 bases and J gave up 0 bases, with 17 bases separating them. CDR1 PRHDT and CDR2 FYEKMQ come from the germline V gene (reference sequence). The CDR3 is CASSFYESGRPNYGYTF. The CDR3 region has the DNA TGTGCCAGCAGCTTTTATGAATCAGGCCGGCCTAACTATGGCTACACCTTC.

This chain uses TRBV4-1 with TRBJ1-2; D not resolved. V lost 0 bases, J lost 1 base, and 6 bases lay in between. CDR1 and CDR2 (germline): MGHRA, YSYEKL. The CDR3 sequence is 14 residues long. This CDR3 reads CASSQEWSNYGYTF. The CDR3 DNA reads TGCGCCAGCAGCCAAGAGTGGAGTAACTATGGCTACACCTTC.

This clonotype was recorded a few times. Relative to the germline gene, one junction end is altered; a read error may explain this. The J gene is TRBJ2-5, the V gene TRBV3-1; no firm D call. The germline V gene encodes CDR1 LGHDT and CDR2 YNNKEL (reference sequence). The CDR3 extends over 13 amino acids. The CDR3 loop reads CASSQEPQGTQYF. As DNA, the CDR3 is TGTGCCAGCAGCCAAGAACCGCAAGGGACCCAGTACTTC.

On this clonotype itself: One end of the junction does not line up with germline, which may come from a read error. The chain links TRBV7-2 to TRBJ2-4, with D unresolved. The end of the DNA is better explained by TRBJ2-5, so the J call may be wrong. Germline CDR1 and CDR2: SGHTA and FQGNSA. The CDR3 contains 15 residues. CDR3 coding DNA: TGTGCCGGCAGCTATGACCCGATGCGCCAAGAGACCCAGTACTTC. Protein: CAGSYDPMRQETQYF.

The J gene is TRBJ2-7, the V gene TRBV20-1, with no clear D. The CDR3 covers 14 residues. Looked up from germline, CDR1 is DFQATT and CDR2 is SNEGSKA (reference sequence). Trimming shortened V by 0 bases and J by 0 bases, and 9 bases separated the two germline ends. The CDR3 is CSAREELGSYEQYF. The CDR3 DNA sequence: TGCAGTGCTAGAGAAGAGTTGGGCTCCTACGAGCAGTACTTC.

This clonotype was observed a few times. The J gene is TRBJ2-1, the V gene TRBV21-1; the table's D gene call, TRBD2, was not cross checked with the DNA. TRBV21-1 is noted as a pseudogene. This CDR3 is 16 amino acids long. CDR3 protein: CARARSWREGNNEQFF. The CDR3 bases are TGTGCCAGGGCCCGATCCTGGCGGGAGGGAAACAATGAGCAGTTCTTC.

V gene TRBV9 combines with J gene TRBJ2-5; D possibly corresponds to TRBD1 (6 bases). The length of the CDR3 is 16 residues. Trimming left V 0 bases short and J 4 bases short, with 16 bases between. CDR1 and CDR2 (germline): SGDLS, YYNGEE. CDR3 in DNA: TGTGCCAGCAGCGTAGAAGGACAGCAACAGTCAGAGACCCAGTACTTC. It specifies CASSVEGQQQSETQYF.

The sample holds a few counts of this clonotype. The chain is built from TRBV12-3 or TRBV12-4 and TRBJ1-1; a possible D gene is TRBD1 (5 bases). CDR3 length equals 12 residues. V was pared by 7 bases and J by 11 bases, with 17 bases between. The CDR3 reads CASTRGGGSAFF. The CDR3 bases are TGTGCCAGCACCCGAGGTGGGGGTTCGGCTTTCTTT.

This clonotype was picked up a small number of times. This chain connects TRBV7-9 to TRBJ1-2; 10 bases map to TRBD1. J lost 7 bases, V lost 0 bases, and 8 bases had no gene match. This CDR3 spans 16 amino acids. Germline V lookup: CDR1 SEHNR, CDR2 FQNEAQ (reference sequence). In DNA form, the CDR3 reads TGTGCCAGCAGCTTAGCCGGACAGGGGGTGATCGCTGGCTACACCTTC. Protein sequence: CASSLAGQGVIAGYTF. The full variable domain, in which reference TRBV7-9 and TRBJ1-2 provide the parts outside the CDR3, is DTGVSQNPRHKITKRGQNVTFRCDPISEHNRLYWYRQTLGQGPEFLTYFQNEAQLEKSRLLSDRFSAERPKGSFSTLEIQRTEQGDSAMYLCASSLAGQGVIAGYTFGSGTRLTVV.

This clonotype was seen only a few times. The rearrangement joins TRBV20-1 to TRBJ2-7; 10 bases match TRBD2. This CDR3 contains 15 residues. Germline CDR1 DFQATT, CDR2 SNEGSKA (reference sequence). J was trimmed by 4 bases and V by 7 bases; bases with no gene match: 13. CDR3 sequence: CSGVSGSGGLYEQYF. CDR3 nucleotides: TGCAGTGGTGTGTCGGGTAGCGGGGGGTTGTACGAGCAGTACTTC.